This T cell receptor (beta chain) came from a study of blood T cell repertoires in COVID-19. The repertoire was sequenced with immunoSEQ multiplex PCR; TCRdb's copy has only in-frame clones and lacks some. The table has some 190,000 clones, about 77% seen once. CDR1 and CDR2 from the germline V gene are SGDLS and YYNGEE. CDR3 size: 14 residues. V was cut by 4 bases and J by 5 bases, with 15 bases left in between. This chain links TRBV9 with TRBJ1-1; maybe TRBD1 (5 bases). This receptor was obtained from a woman aged 45-65 years with acute COVID-19. Sequencing input: PBMCs or T cells enriched from blood (not recorded which). The CDR3, as DNA: TGTGCCAGCAGCCCGGATGGGGGGAGGACTGAAGCTTTCTTT. Protein sequence: CASSPDGGRTEAFF.